These 27 T cell receptor beta chains originate from one sample sequenced in a study of T cell repertoires in cytomegalovirus infection. Their recognized antigens are unknown. MiXCR was run by TCRdb on the reads, yielding one entry per CDR3 protein. Of hundreds of thousands of distinct CDR3 sequences listed, around 35% are singletons. Here the sequenced sample was cultured PBMCs, taken from culture after CMV antigen stimulation. Receptors originate from a human donor in good health (CMV status not recorded). Some clones in this sample may be carry-over from other donors' samples.

The chain recombines TRBV6-6 with TRBJ1-1; TRBD1 might be the D (6 bases). Per germline, CDR1 MNHNY and CDR2 SVGAGI (reference sequence). This CDR3 has 13 amino acids. The V and J ends lost 6 bases and 6 bases respectively, with 14 bases between them. DNA for the CDR3: TGTGCCAGCAGAATCACAGGGATGGCTGAAGCTTTCTTT. Translating gives CASRITGMAEAFF.

This rearrangement joins TRBV12-3 or TRBV12-4 to TRBJ2-5; 10 bases align to TRBD1. V shed 0 bases, J shed 3 bases, and the junction held 1 base outside the gene matches. CDR3 size: 15 residues. CDR3 residues: CASSLAGQGEETQYF. The CDR3 DNA reads as TGTGCCAGCAGTTTAGCCGGACAGGGGGAAGAGACCCAGTACTTC.

The chain couples TRBV28 to TRBJ2-7, with D uncertain. V dropped 6 bases and J dropped 1 base, with 13 bases sitting between them. Germline V gives CDR1 MDHEN, CDR2 SYDVKM. This CDR3 contains 14 residues. CDR3 protein: CASRLSGSSYEQYF. CDR3 coding DNA: TGTGCCAGCAGGCTCTCCGGGTCTTCCTACGAGCAGTACTTC.

This clonotype was detected ten times or more. The rearrangement uses TRBV7-2 and TRBJ2-5; 8 bases are a match to TRBD2. With 6 bases clipped from V and 0 bases from J, the junction kept 9 bases outside the gene matches. Per the germline V gene, CDR1 is SGHTA and CDR2 is FQGNSA. The CDR3 covers 16 residues. The CDR3 nucleotides read TGTGCCAGCAGGCGCACTAGCGGATGGTACCAAGAGACCCAGTACTTC. Translation: CASRRTSGWYQETQYF.

This clonotype was counted ten times or more. The rearrangement joins TRBV7-2 to TRBJ2-3; 9 nucleotides align to TRBD2. Per germline, CDR1 SGHTA and CDR2 FQGNSA. The CDR3 has 16 amino acids. V was clipped by 5 bases and J by 1 base; unmatched bases: 7. For the CDR3, the DNA is TGTGCCAGCAGCACCGGAGCGGGAGGCGGCACAGATACGCAGTATTTT. It encodes CASSTGAGGGTDTQYF.

The chain is built from TRBV2 and TRBJ1-3, with D unclear. The germline V and J ends were trimmed by 4 bases and 5 bases, with 6 bases remaining between them. CDR1 is SNHLY and CDR2 is FYNNEI in the germline V gene. The length of the CDR3 is 12 residues. CDR3 coding DNA: TGTGCCAGCAGTGGAAAAAGAAACACCATATATTTT. Protein: CASSGKRNTIYF.

The chain carries TRBV4-1 and TRBJ1-4; 8 bases agree with TRBD1. Germline V CDR1 and CDR2: MGHRA, YSYEKL. The V segment lost 3 bases and the J segment 8 bases; nucleotides outside the gene matches: 17. This CDR3 is 18 amino acids long. CDR3 in DNA: TGCGCCAGCAGCCAGAGGTGGGGCCCGGACAGGGTCCGAGAAAAACTGTTTTTT. It specifies CASSQRWGPDRVREKLFF.

The chain uses TRBV7-4 and TRBJ1-2; the D is unclear. This CDR3 is built from 15 residues. CDR1 SGHVT and CDR2 SQSDAQ come from the germline V gene. Trimming took off 1 base at V and 8 bases at J, with 17 bases between the two ends. In DNA form, the CDR3 reads TGTGCCAGCAGCTTAGTCCGCGATTTCCGGGAAGGCTACACCTTC. Its translation: CASSLVRDFREGYTF. Full variable domain (rest looked up from reference TRBV7-4 and TRBJ1-2): GAGVSQSPRYKVAKRGRDVALRCDSISGHVTLYWYRQTLGQGSEVLTYSQSDAQRDKSGRPSGRFSAERPERSVSTLKIQRTEQGDSAVYLCASSLVRDFREGYTFGSGTRLTVV.

This clonotype came up once. This chain joins TRBV20-1 and TRBJ2-7, with D maybe TRBD2 (5 bases). The CDR3 is 12 residues long. The germline gives CDR1 DFQATT, CDR2 SNEGSKA (reference sequence). Trimming removed 7 bases at V and 3 bases at J, with 13 bases between. CDR3 DNA sequence: TGCAGTGGATCGGCGGCGGGCTACGAGCAGTACTTC. It codes for CSGSAAGYEQYF.

This chain joins TRBV29-1 and TRBJ2-3; weak D call: TRBD2 (6 bases). Germline V lookup: CDR1 SQVTM, CDR2 ANQGSEA. The CDR3 sequence is 15 residues long. The V gene lost 3 bases and the J gene lost 0 bases, with 13 bases spanning the gap. In nucleotides, the CDR3 is TGCAGCGTTGAGGACTACATAACTAGCACAGATACGCAGTATTTT. This translates into CSVEDYITSTDTQYF.

This clonotype was recorded a few times. The DNA for the CDR3 is TGCAGTGCTATTAGCGGGGCGAGCACAGATACGCAGTATTTT. Translating it yields CSAISGASTDTQYF. The V and J genes are TRBV20-1 and TRBJ2-3; 8 bases are a match to TRBD2. The CDR3 is 14 residues long. The ends lost 4 bases at V and 0 bases at J; junction bases unmatched: 3. Germline V gene lookup returns CDR1 DFQATT and CDR2 SNEGSKA (reference sequence).

The J gene is TRBJ1-5, the V gene TRBV19; the D is unclear. The V gene lost 3 bases and the J gene lost 7 bases, with 10 bases spanning the gap. The V gene's germline CDR1 is LNHDA and CDR2 SQIVND (reference sequence). This CDR3 comprises 13 residues. CDR3: CASSMNRGQPQHF. Here the CDR3 DNA reads TGTGCCAGTAGTATGAACCGCGGCCAGCCCCAGCATTTT.

V usage is TRBV7-6 and J usage is TRBJ2-1, with 9 positions matching TRBD2. Germline V CDR1 and CDR2: SGHVS, FNYEAQ. V lost 2 bases, J lost 5 bases, and 7 bases stayed unmatched. The CDR3 loop spans 16 amino acids. The CDR3 DNA follows: TGTGCCAGCAGCTTACTTCTGGCGGGAGGGCACAATGAGCAGTTCTTC. This translates into CASSLLLAGGHNEQFF. The full variable domain, in which reference TRBV7-6 and TRBJ2-1 provide the parts outside the CDR3, is GAGVSQSPRYKVTKRGQDVALRCDPISGHVSLYWYRQALGQGPEFLTYFNYEAQQDKSGLPNDRFSAERPEGSISTLTIQRTEQRDSAMYRCASSLLLAGGHNEQFFGPGTRLTVL.

The CDR3 reads CASSGLAGEVANNEQFF. The DNA of the CDR3 is TGTGCCAGCAGTGGATTAGCGGGAGAGGTGGCTAACAATGAGCAGTTCTTC. The chain combines TRBV2 with TRBJ2-1, with 9 bases aligning to TRBD2. The CDR3 runs to 17 residues. The germline CDR1 and CDR2 sequences are SNHLY and FYNNEI. V trimming: 4 bases; J trimming: 5 bases; junction bases outside the gene matches: 12.

This clonotype was picked up a small number of times. V is TRBV12-3 or TRBV12-4 and J is TRBJ2-2; 8 positions agree with TRBD1. CDR3 size: 15 residues. The V gene end was trimmed by 2 bases and the J gene end by 5 bases; junction bases not matched to a gene: 4. The CDR3 sequence is CASSLFRGRTGELFF. The CDR3, as DNA: TGTGCCAGCAGTTTATTCAGGGGGCGGACCGGGGAGCTGTTTTTT.

The chain has TRBV28 and TRBJ2-3; 10 bases match TRBD1. CDR3 size: 15 residues. V lost 6 bases, J lost 5 bases, and 8 bases stayed unmatched. Per the germline V gene, CDR1 is MDHEN and CDR2 is SYDVKM. CDR3 DNA sequence: TGTGCCAGCAGACAAGGGACAGGGGCCGGAGATACGCAGTATTTT. It translates to CASRQGTGAGDTQYF.

The rearrangement joins TRBV10-3 to TRBJ1-2, with no clear D. Germline lookup yields CDR1 ENHRY and CDR2 SYGVKD. The CDR3 has 12 residues. Trimming shortened V by 3 bases and J by 4 bases, and 6 bases separated the two germline ends. The CDR3 region is CAISDNPYGYTF. In DNA form, the CDR3 reads TGTGCCATCAGTGACAATCCCTATGGCTACACCTTC.

The chain recombines TRBV6-5 with TRBJ1-2; TRBD1 matches at 10 bases. The germline V gene has CDR1 MNHEY and CDR2 SVGAGI. J gave up 6 bases and V 4 bases, and 2 bases lay outside the gene matches. The CDR3 spans 13 residues. The CDR3 bases are TGTGCCAGCAGTTCCGGGACAGGGGATGGCTACACCTTC. Its translation is CASSSGTGDGYTF.

This clonotype was picked up a small number of times. This rearrangement joins TRBV7-2 to TRBJ1-4; possibly TRBD1 for D (5 bases). CDR1 and CDR2 from the germline V gene are SGHTA and FQGNSA. Trimming left V 2 bases short and J 8 bases short, with 12 bases between. The CDR3 loop spans 14 amino acids. CDR3 sequence reads: CASSLRGGNEKLFF. As DNA, the CDR3 is TGTGCCAGCAGCTTACGGGGCGGGAACGAAAAACTGTTTTTT.

The chain combines TRBV11-3 with TRBJ2-3, with TRBD2 identical over 8 bases. After removal of 5 bases from V and 8 bases from J, the junction contained 18 bases not matched to a gene. CDR3 length: 17 residues. Per germline, CDR1 SGHNT and CDR2 YENEEA. This chain's CDR3 is CASSPNVAGGILVTQYF. DNA of the CDR3: TGTGCCAGCAGCCCAAATGTTGCGGGAGGAATCCTAGTTACGCAGTATTTT.

The J gene is TRBJ2-1, the V gene TRBV5-6; weak D call: TRBD2 (6 bases). The germline gives CDR1 SGHDT, CDR2 YYEEEE. The CDR3 length is 17 residues. V lost 5 bases and J 1 base, leaving 19 bases between the germline ends. The CDR3 bases are TGTGCCAGCAGTACCCCTAAGCGTGGGACTTCCTACAATGAGCAGTTCTTC. Protein product: CASSTPKRGTSYNEQFF.

The DNA of the CDR3 is TGTGCCAGCAGCTTCGTAGCGGGAGTCTCCCCACCCACAGATACGCAGTATTTT. Its translation: CASSFVAGVSPPTDTQYF. The chain combines TRBV7-9 with TRBJ2-3, with TRBD2 identical over 9 bases. Germline-derived CDR1 and CDR2 are SEHNR and FQNEAQ (reference sequence). Trimming took 3 bases from V and 2 from J; bases not matched to a gene: 12. The CDR3 is made up of 18 amino acids.

The CDR3 here is CAISPANTGELFF. CDR3 nucleotide sequence: TGTGCCATCAGCCCGGCGAACACCGGGGAGCTGTTTTTT. This chain links TRBV10-3 with TRBJ2-2, with unresolved D. Trimming took off 6 bases at V and 0 bases at J, with 5 bases between the two ends. Germline values: CDR1 ENHRY, CDR2 SYGVKD. This CDR3 comprises 13 residues.

This clonotype was detected only a few times. The V and J genes are TRBV4-3 and TRBJ2-1; 8 nucleotides agree with TRBD2. The CDR3 is 18 amino acids. The junction had 14 bases not matched to a gene; V was cut back by 1 base and J by 6 bases. The germline CDR1 and CDR2 sequences are LGHNA and YSLEER. The CDR3 region has the DNA TGCGCCAGCAGCCAAGTGCGCAGGGAAGGGCTAGCGGGCAATGAGCAGTTCTTC. Translating it yields CASSQVRREGLAGNEQFF.

The chain joins TRBV19 to TRBJ1-5; 7 bases align to TRBD1. The CDR3 loop spans 13 amino acids. V lost 6 bases to trimming and J lost 6 bases; unmatched junction nucleotides: 5. The germline V gene encodes CDR1 LNHDA and CDR2 SQIVND (reference sequence). The CDR3 nucleotides are TGTGCCAGTAGACGGACAGGCGGTCAGCCCCAGCATTTT. It encodes CASRRTGGQPQHF.

This clonotype has a count of ten or more. The chain carries TRBV12-3 or TRBV12-4 and TRBJ1-6; unclear D gene. The CDR3 is made up of 14 amino acids. Trimming pared 1 base from V and 4 bases from J, leaving 5 bases between. The CDR3 region is CASSLGQYNSPLHF. The CDR3, as DNA: TGTGCCAGCAGTTTAGGGCAGTATAATTCACCCCTCCACTTT.

This clonotype occurred many times. This rearrangement joins TRBV7-2 to TRBJ2-5; D possibly uses TRBD1 or TRBD2 (5 bases each). Germline V gene data show CDR1 as SGHTA and CDR2 as FQGNSA. This CDR3 has 14 residues. Trimming pared 5 bases from V and 4 bases from J, leaving 14 bases between. CDR3 in amino acids: CASSLGPPPETQYF. The CDR3, as DNA: TGTGCCAGCAGCCTGGGACCACCCCCAGAGACCCAGTACTTC. Filled out from reference TRBV7-2 and TRBJ2-5, the complete variable domain reads GAGVSQSPSNKVTEKGKDVELRCDPISGHTALYWYRQSLGQGLEFLIYFQGNSAPDKSGLPSDRFSAERTGGSVSTLTIQRTQQEDSAVYLCASSLGPPPETQYFGPGTRLLVL.